This TCR beta chain is drawn from a study of low-dose radiotherapy and immunotherapy resistance in tumors. About the research overall: Every two weeks, cyclophosphamide 200 mg/m2 was infused one day before radiation plus immunotherapy. Every day for four cycles from cycle 1 day 1, patients took 300 mg of oral aspirin.

Time point reported: before trial treatment. Eligibility criteria specified advanced solid malignancies devoid of tumor-infiltrating lymphocytes. The germline V gene has CDR1 LNHDA and CDR2 SQIVND (reference sequence). The germline V and J ends were trimmed by 4 bases and 5 bases, with 9 bases remaining between them. CDR3 length: 13 amino acids. This clonotype was seen at least ten times. TRAV- and TRBV-specific primers were used for first-strand cDNA, which covered alpha and beta chains. TCRs were put through about 20 PCR cycles of amplification with Phusion. A constant-region primer and the V-primer adapter served as the primer pair. TCRdb analysed the reads with MiXCR anew, one entry per CDR3 protein. The top ten hold less than 3% of the sample, which has 80,000 to 90,000 distinct CDR3 sequences, roughly a sixth seen once.

The specimen comprised PBMCs, sampled before treatment. The TCR originated in a male donor with prostate cancer. V and J are TRBV19 and TRBJ1-5; D is undetermined. CDR3 nucleotide sequence: TGTGCCAGTAGTACCTACAGCGATCAGCCCCAGCATTTT. This sequence encodes CASSTYSDQPQHF. The full variable domain, with the rest looked up from reference TRBV19 and TRBJ1-5, is DGGITQSPKYLFRKEGQNVTLSCEQNLNHDAMYWYRQDPGQGLRLIYYSQIVNDFQKGDIAEGYSVSREKKESFPLTVTSAQKNPTAFYLCASSTYSDQPQHFGDGTRLSIL.